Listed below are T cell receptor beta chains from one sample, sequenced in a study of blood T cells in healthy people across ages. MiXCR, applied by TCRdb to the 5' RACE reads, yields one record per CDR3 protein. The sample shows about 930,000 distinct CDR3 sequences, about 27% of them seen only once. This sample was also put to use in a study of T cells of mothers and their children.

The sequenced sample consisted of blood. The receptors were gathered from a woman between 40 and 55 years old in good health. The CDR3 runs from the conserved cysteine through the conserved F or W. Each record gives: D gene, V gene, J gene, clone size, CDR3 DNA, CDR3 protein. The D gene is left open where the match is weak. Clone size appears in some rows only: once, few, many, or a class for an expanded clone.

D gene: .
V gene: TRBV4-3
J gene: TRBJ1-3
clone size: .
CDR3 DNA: TGCGCCAGCAGCCAAGCAGGTGACGGAAACACCATATATTTT
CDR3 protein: CASSQAGDGNTIYF

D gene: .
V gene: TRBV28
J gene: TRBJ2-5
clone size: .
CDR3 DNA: TGTGCCAGCAGTTTAACTGGATCTCCTAAGGGGCAGTACTTC
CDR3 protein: CASSLTGSPKGQYF

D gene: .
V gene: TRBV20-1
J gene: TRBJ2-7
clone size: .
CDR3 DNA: TGCAGTGCTCTTATCCAGGGACAAAGCTCCTACAATGAGCAGTACTTC
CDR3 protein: CSALIQGQSSYNEQYF

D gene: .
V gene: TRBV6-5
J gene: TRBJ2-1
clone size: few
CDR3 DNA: TGTGCCAGCACCCCCAGGACAGCCCACAATGAGCAGTTCTTC
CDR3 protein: CASTPRTAHNEQFF

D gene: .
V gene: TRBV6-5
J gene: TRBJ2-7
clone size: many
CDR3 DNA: TGTGCCAGCAGTTACCAGTCCGTCCCGGGGGAGCAGTACTTC
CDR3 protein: CASSYQSVPGEQYF

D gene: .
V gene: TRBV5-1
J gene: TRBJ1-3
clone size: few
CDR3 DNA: TGCGCCAGCAGCCTAGGCTCAGGGTCCGGAAACACCATATATTTT
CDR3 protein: CASSLGSGSGNTIYF

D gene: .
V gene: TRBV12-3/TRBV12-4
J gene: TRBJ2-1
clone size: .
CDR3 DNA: TGTGCCAGCATCCCCAACTCTTTAAGCTCCTACAATGAGCAGTTCTTC
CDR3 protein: CASIPNSLSSYNEQFF

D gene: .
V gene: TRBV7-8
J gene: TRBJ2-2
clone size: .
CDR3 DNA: TGTGCCAGCAGCTTAGTGGCCCAGTATCGCACCGGGGAGCGGTTTTTT
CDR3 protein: CASSLVAQYRTGERFF

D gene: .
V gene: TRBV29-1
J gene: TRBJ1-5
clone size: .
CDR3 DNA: TGCAGCGTTGAAGGGGGCAGCGGCAGCGGGCCCCAGCATTTT
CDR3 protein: CSVEGGSGSGPQHF

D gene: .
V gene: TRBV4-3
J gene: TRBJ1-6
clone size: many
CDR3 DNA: TGCGCCAGCAGCCAACAGGGGCACCATAATTCACCCCTCCACTTT
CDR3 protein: CASSQQGHHNSPLHF

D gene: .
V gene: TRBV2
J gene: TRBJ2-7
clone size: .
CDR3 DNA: TGTGCCAGCAGTGAAGGGCGGGCCGCCTTAGCCTACGAGCAGTACTTC
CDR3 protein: CASSEGRAALAYEQYF

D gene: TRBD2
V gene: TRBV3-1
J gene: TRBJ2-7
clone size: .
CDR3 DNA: TGTGCCAGCAGCGCTACCGGGACTAGCGGGGGGGCCTACGAGCAGTACTTC
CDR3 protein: CASSATGTSGGAYEQYF

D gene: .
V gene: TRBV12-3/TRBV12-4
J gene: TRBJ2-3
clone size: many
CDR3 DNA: TGTGCCAGCAATTCTGGGGGGGGCACGCAGTATTTT
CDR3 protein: CASNSGGGTQYF

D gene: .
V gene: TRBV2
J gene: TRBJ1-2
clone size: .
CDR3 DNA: TGTGCCAGCAGGGATACAGGGAACTATGGCTACACCTTC
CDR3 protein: CASRDTGNYGYTF

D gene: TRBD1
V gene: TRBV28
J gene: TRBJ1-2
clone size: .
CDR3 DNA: TGTGCCAGCTGGAATGACAGGGGGCTTCGGGGCTACACCTTC
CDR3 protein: CASWNDRGLRGYTF

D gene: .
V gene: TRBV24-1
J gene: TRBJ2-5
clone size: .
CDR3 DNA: TGTGCCACCAGTGAACGGGGTCGGGAGACCCAGTACTTC
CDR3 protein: CATSERGRETQYF

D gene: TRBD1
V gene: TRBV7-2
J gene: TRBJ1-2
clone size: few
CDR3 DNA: TGTGCCAGCAGCGGACAGGGACAGGGGGCGGGTGGCTACACCTTC
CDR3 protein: CASSGQGQGAGGYTF

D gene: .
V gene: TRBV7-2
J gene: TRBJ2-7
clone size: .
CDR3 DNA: TGTGCCAGCAGCCCGAAGAGTGGGCGCTCCTACGAGCAGTACTTC
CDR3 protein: CASSPKSGRSYEQYF

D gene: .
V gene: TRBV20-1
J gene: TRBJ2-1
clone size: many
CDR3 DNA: TGCAGTGCTAGAGACCGACTAGGCAATGAGCAGTTCTTC
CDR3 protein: CSARDRLGNEQFF

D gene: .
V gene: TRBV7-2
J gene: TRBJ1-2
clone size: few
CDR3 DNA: TGTGCCAGCAGCTCCCAGGGAGGGATCTATGGCTACACCTTC
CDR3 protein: CASSSQGGIYGYTF

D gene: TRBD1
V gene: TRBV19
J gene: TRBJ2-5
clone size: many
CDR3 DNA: TGTGCCACTTCATCGACAGGGGGCGGAGGGGAGACCCAGTACTTC
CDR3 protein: CATSSTGGGGETQYF

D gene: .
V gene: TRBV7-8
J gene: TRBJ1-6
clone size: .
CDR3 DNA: TGTGCCAGCAGCTTAGAGGGCAGGGGTAATTCACCCCTCCACTTT
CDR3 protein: CASSLEGRGNSPLHF

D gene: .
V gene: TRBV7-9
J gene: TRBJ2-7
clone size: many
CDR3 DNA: TGTGCCAGCAGCTTTACACGCTCCTACGAGCAGTACTTC
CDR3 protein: CASSFTRSYEQYF

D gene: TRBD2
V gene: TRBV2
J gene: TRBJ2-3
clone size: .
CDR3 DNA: TGTGCCAGCAGTGTGAAAAAAACTAGCGGGGGCACAGATACGCAGTATTTT
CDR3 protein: CASSVKKTSGGTDTQYF

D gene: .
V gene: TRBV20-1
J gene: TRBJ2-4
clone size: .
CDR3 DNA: TGCAGTGCTCCCCTTTTTGCAGGGGTTGAGCAGTACTTC
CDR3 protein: CSAPLFAGVEQYF

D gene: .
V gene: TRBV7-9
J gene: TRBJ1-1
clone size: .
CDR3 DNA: TGTGCCAGCAGCTTGTACGCCCAGACTGAAGCTTTCTTT
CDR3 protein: CASSLYAQTEAFF

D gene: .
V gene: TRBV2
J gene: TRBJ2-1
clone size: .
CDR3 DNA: TGTGCCAGCAGTGAAAAGGGACTTCTATCTTCGGATGAGCAGTTCTTC
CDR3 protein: CASSEKGLLSSDEQFF

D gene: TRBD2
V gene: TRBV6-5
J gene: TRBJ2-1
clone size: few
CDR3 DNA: TGTGCCAGCAGTGCCTCGGGTAGCGGGGGATACAATGAGCAGTTCTTC
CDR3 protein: CASSASGSGGYNEQFF

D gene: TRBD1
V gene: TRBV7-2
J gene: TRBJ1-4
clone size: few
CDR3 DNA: TGTGCCAGCAGCCTGAGCCCCTACATTAGGGGGACAGGGGAGGAAAAACTGTTTTTT
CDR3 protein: CASSLSPYIRGTGEEKLFF

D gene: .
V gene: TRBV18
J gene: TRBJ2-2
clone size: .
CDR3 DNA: TGTGCCAGCTCACCACCGACTATCAATAGTTTGAACACCGGGGAGCTGTTTTTT
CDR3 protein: CASSPPTINSLNTGELFF